Each of the 14 T cell receptor beta chains below was sequenced from the same sample in a study of CD8 T cells in Susac syndrome. A quantity of 0.5 to 1 ug RNA underwent reverse transcription using random hexamers. Using its own MiXCR run on the immunoSEQ multiplex PCR reads, TCRdb lists one record per CDR3 protein. The sample records about 300,000 distinct CDR3 sequences, almost 85% being singletons. Sequencing was performed on CD8+ T cells from PBMCs. These receptor sequences come from a human donor with multiple sclerosis.

The genes are TRBV11-2 and TRBJ1-4, with D perhaps matching TRBD1 (5 bases). The CDR3 consists of 15 residues. Germline loops: CDR1 SGHAT, CDR2 FQNNGV. Trimming cost V 5 bases and J 8 bases, with 18 bases left between them. The CDR3 region is CASSPSGGIREKLFF. CDR3 bases: TGTGCCAGCAGCCCCAGTGGGGGGATTCGCGAAAAACTGTTTTTT.

J is TRBJ2-1 and V is TRBV29-1, with 7 bases that match TRBD2. With V trimmed by 7 bases and J by 1 base, 10 bases remained unmatched. CDR3 length equals 15 residues. Germline CDR1 is SQVTM and CDR2 is ANQGSEA. The CDR3 region is CSAQSGIVSYNEQFF. In DNA, the CDR3 is TGCAGCGCCCAAAGCGGGATTGTATCCTACAATGAGCAGTTCTTC.

This chain connects TRBV7-3 to TRBJ1-2; the match to TRBD1 covers 8 bases. The ends lost 8 bases at V and 1 base at J; junction bases unmatched: 3. This CDR3 contains 13 residues. Per germline, CDR1 SGHTA and CDR2 FQGTGA. CDR3 DNA: TGTGCCAGCGGACAGGGTAGTAACTATGGCTACACCTTC. It codes for CASGQGSNYGYTF.

This clonotype has only one observation. The chain carries TRBV28 and TRBJ1-2; perhaps TRBD1 as D (6 bases). Germline lookup yields CDR1 MDHEN and CDR2 SYDVKM. The CDR3 is 15 residues long. Trimming pared 5 bases from V and 6 bases from J, leaving 19 bases between. The CDR3 DNA reads as TGTGCCAGCAGTCTGACAGGCTTAGGCGGCGATGGCTACACCTTC. It specifies CASSLTGLGGDGYTF.

The gene calls are TRBV14 and TRBJ2-3; tentative D call: TRBD1 (6 bases). Trimming pared 4 bases from V and 4 bases from J, leaving 12 bases between. The germline V gene has CDR1 SGHDN and CDR2 FVKESK. The CDR3 sequence is 14 residues long. CDR3 loop: CASSPGQLADTQYF. CDR3 coding DNA: TGTGCCAGCAGCCCGGGACAATTGGCAGATACGCAGTATTTT.

The chain links TRBV7-2 to TRBJ2-7; unclear D gene. Germline V gives CDR1 SGHTA, CDR2 FQGNSA. Trimming took 0 bases from V and 5 from J, leaving 5 bases between them. The CDR3 is made up of 12 amino acids. The CDR3 protein is CASSLADHEQYF. CDR3 DNA: TGTGCCAGCAGCTTAGCGGACCACGAGCAGTACTTC.

The chain recombines TRBV7-9 with TRBJ2-7, with 7 bases lining up with TRBD1. Looked up from germline, CDR1 is SEHNR and CDR2 is FQNEAQ (reference sequence). The ends lost 5 bases at V and 2 bases at J; junction bases unmatched: 9. The CDR3 runs to 15 residues. DNA of the CDR3: TGTGCCAGCAGCACCCACAGGGGCCTACCCTACGAGCAGTACTTC. This codes for CASSTHRGLPYEQYF.

The J gene is TRBJ1-1, the V gene TRBV20-1; D not resolved. V dropped 3 bases and J dropped 1 base, with 21 bases sitting between them. Germline-derived CDR1 and CDR2 are DFQATT and SNEGSKA (reference sequence). The CDR3 is 17 residues long. The DNA for the CDR3 is TGCAGTGCTAGCACCGTCCTCGAGGTCTTGGGGAACACTGAAGCTTTCTTT. Its protein is CSASTVLEVLGNTEAFF.

This chain links TRBV9 with TRBJ2-7, with a weak D call TRBD1 (5 bases). CDR1 SGDLS and CDR2 YYNGEE come from the germline V gene. There are 15 residues in the CDR3. V lost 3 bases and J 2 bases, leaving 15 bases between the germline ends. The CDR3 DNA sequence: TGTGCCAGCAGCGCCGAATTGGGGCTGACCTACGAGCAGTACTTC. Translating gives CASSAELGLTYEQYF.

The rearrangement links TRBV4-3 to TRBJ2-1; TRBD2 matches 9 bases. The CDR3 contains 16 residues. V shed 3 bases and J 9 bases; nucleotides not matched to a gene: 12. Germline V lookup: CDR1 LGHNA, CDR2 YSLEER. CDR3 nucleotide sequence: TGCGCCAGCAGCCATCATAGCGGGAGTAGTGCATCTGAGCAGTTCTTC. Translation: CASSHHSGSSASEQFF.

V usage is TRBV11-2 and J usage is TRBJ1-5; unclear D gene. The CDR3 is 14 residues long. Germline CDR1 is SGHAT and CDR2 is FQNNGV. The ends were cut back, 5 bases at V and 3 bases at J, with 11 bases in the middle. The CDR3 sequence: CASSPPNTNQPQHF. Here the CDR3 DNA reads TGTGCCAGCAGCCCCCCGAATACCAATCAGCCCCAGCATTTT. Together with reference TRBV11-2 and TRBJ1-5, the CDR3 gives the full variable domain: EAGVAQSPRYKIIEKRQSVAFWCNPISGHATLYWYQQILGQGPKLLIQFQNNGVVDDSQLPKDRFSAERLKGVDSTLKIQPAKLEDSAVYLCASSPPNTNQPQHFGDGTRLSIL.

The chain links TRBV7-9 to TRBJ2-7, with D possibly matching TRBD2 (6 bases). The V end was cut by 5 bases, the J end by 6 bases, with 17 bases between. CDR3 length: 14 amino acids. CDR1 and CDR2 (germline): SEHNR, FQNEAQ (reference sequence). CDR3 loop: CASSNPGTSVEQYF. CDR3 sequence (DNA): TGTGCCAGCAGCAACCCCGGGACTTCAGTCGAGCAGTACTTC.

DNA for the CDR3: TGTGCCAGCAGACAAGGACAGTCCATCCATCGTGGCTACACCTTC. Translating it yields CASRQGQSIHRGYTF. The chain is built from TRBV6-5 and TRBJ1-2, with TRBD1 as a possible D gene (6 bases). Per germline, CDR1 MNHEY and CDR2 SVGAGI. The CDR3 spans 15 residues. V was cut by 6 bases and J by 7 bases, with 21 bases left in between.

The chain joins TRBV28 to TRBJ1-1, with TRBD1 identical over 12 bases. Germline CDR1 reads MDHEN; CDR2 reads SYDVKM. This CDR3 has 16 amino acids. V lost 3 bases, J lost 2 bases, and 4 bases stayed unmatched. The CDR3 protein is CASSLGTGGFNTEAFF. The CDR3 DNA follows: TGTGCCAGCAGTTTGGGGACAGGGGGCTTCAACACTGAAGCTTTCTTT.